The clone carrying this T cell receptor (beta chain) appeared a few times. Time point denoted: cycle 4 day 1 (C4D1), after five to seven weeks of nivolumab. Brentuximab vedotin exposure varied among the patients, all of whom had relapsed after autologous stem cell transplantation. Complete response, partial response or progressive disease made up the best responses. CDR1 SNHLY and CDR2 FYNNEI come from the germline V gene. There are 15 residues in the CDR3. The V gene end was trimmed by 9 bases and the J gene end by 4 bases; junction bases not matched to a gene: 5. This sample is part of a study of PD-1 blockade in classical Hodgkin lymphoma. Profiling relied on immunoSEQ multiplex PCR, and the TCRdb table lists in-frame clones only, not all of them. The sample shows about 44,000 clones, 60% to 70% of them seen only once.

J is TRBJ2-1 and V is TRBV2; TRBD2 aligns across 14 bases. Specimen: peripheral blood mononuclear cells (PBMCs), collected before the fourth cycle of nivolumab. The receptor's source is a human donor with classical Hodgkin lymphoma. CDR3 protein: CARGTSGSLYNEQFF. The CDR3 nucleotides are TGTGCCAGGGGGACTAGCGGGAGTCTTTACAATGAGCAGTTCTTC.